The 22 T cell receptor beta chains below all came from one sample that was sequenced in a study of blood T cell repertoires in COVID-19. Only in-frame clones appear in the TCRdb table, and some are missing; sequencing was by immunoSEQ multiplex PCR. The data contain over 120,000 clones, roughly 80% of them seen just once; the ten biggest clones take up around 3.8%. Sequenced sample: peripheral blood. These receptors were taken from a man in his sixties or seventies who had recovered from COVID-19.

The chain links TRBV11-2 to TRBJ2-7; 8 nucleotides line up with TRBD2. Per germline, CDR1 SGHAT and CDR2 FQNNGV. CDR3 size: 15 residues. The trim removed 5 bases at V and 0 bases at J, leaving 6 bases unmatched. CDR3 in DNA: TGTGCCAGCAGCCTCATACTAGCGGCCTCCTACGAGCAGTACTTC. Translation: CASSLILAASYEQYF.

The chain uses TRBV2 and TRBJ1-2; no clear D gene. The CDR3 totals 14 residues. Germline V CDR1 and CDR2: SNHLY, FYNNEI. V was cut by 3 bases and J by 4 bases, with 12 bases left in between. CDR3 sequence (DNA): TGTGCCAGCAGTGACAGTCGTATTACCTATGGCTACACCTTC. Amino acids: CASSDSRITYGYTF.

The chain joins TRBV4-1 to TRBJ2-2; the match to TRBD1 covers 9 bases. V lost 3 bases and J lost 9; bases outside the gene matches: 11. This CDR3 comprises 16 residues. Per the germline V gene, CDR1 is MGHRA and CDR2 is YSYEKL. The CDR3 is CASSHPGTGSFRELFF. In DNA, the CDR3 is TGCGCCAGCAGCCATCCTGGGACAGGGTCGTTCCGGGAGCTGTTTTTT.

This rearrangement joins TRBV19 to TRBJ2-3, with D tentatively TRBD1 (6 bases). Trimming removed 2 bases at V and 2 bases at J, with 8 bases between. Germline lookup yields CDR1 LNHDA and CDR2 SQIVND (reference sequence). This CDR3 has 14 amino acids. CDR3 protein: CASSIRTVTDTQYF. The CDR3 region has the DNA TGTGCCAGTAGTATAAGGACAGTCACAGATACGCAGTATTTT.

The V and J genes are TRBV19 and TRBJ2-1, with D tentatively TRBD2 (6 bases). Trimming removed 4 bases from V and 4 bases from J, with 8 bases in between. The CDR3 has 13 residues. Germline V CDR1 and CDR2: LNHDA, SQIVND (reference sequence). CDR3 nucleotides: TGTGCCAGTAGTAGTAGCGGATACAATGAGCAGTTCTTC. Protein sequence: CASSSSGYNEQFF.

This rearrangement joins TRBV5-6 to TRBJ2-1; 10 nucleotides line up with TRBD2. Germline-derived CDR1 and CDR2 are SGHDT and YYEEEE. This CDR3 is built from 15 residues. V lost 2 bases to trimming and J lost 8 bases; unmatched junction nucleotides: 7. CDR3 region: CASSLAGGPLDEQFF. The CDR3 nucleotides are TGTGCCAGCAGCTTAGCGGGAGGGCCCCTCGATGAGCAGTTCTTC.

Here the CDR3 reads CASSGRSSGSGIPTYNEQFF. Here the CDR3 DNA reads TGTGCCAGCAGTGGTCGGTCTAGCGGGAGTGGTATCCCAACCTACAATGAGCAGTTCTTC. The V and J genes are TRBV6-2 or TRBV6-3 and TRBJ2-1; 10 bases agree with TRBD2. The junction had 18 bases not matched to a gene; V was cut back by 5 bases and J by 2 bases. The CDR3 contains 20 residues. Germline V gives CDR1 MNHEY, CDR2 SVGEGT.

The rearrangement joins TRBV24-1 to TRBJ2-2; no definite D call. Between the trimmed V and J ends, which lost 3 bases and 3 bases, there was a span of 4 bases. CDR3 length: 13 residues. Germline-derived CDR1 and CDR2 are KGHDR and SFDVKD. CDR3 DNA: TGTGCCACCAGTGATCTGTACACCGGGGAGCTGTTTTTT. Translation gives CATSDLYTGELFF.

This clone was detected only once. The chain couples TRBV6-5 to TRBJ1-5; TRBD1 might be the D (6 bases). Trimming took 6 bases from V and 0 from J, leaving 12 bases between them. The germline CDR1 and CDR2 sequences are MNHEY and SVGAGI. This CDR3 contains 15 residues. In DNA form, the CDR3 reads TGTGCCAGCAGCACTCTAGGGGGTAGCAATCAGCCCCAGCATTTT. The encoded protein is CASSTLGGSNQPQHF.

For the CDR3, the DNA is TGTGCCAGCAGCCCCCGTTTGCGGGAAGGCAATGAGCAGTTCTTC. Protein: CASSPRLREGNEQFF. This chain uses TRBV14 with TRBJ2-1; tentatively, D is TRBD2 (6 bases). Germline CDR1 and CDR2: SGHDN and FVKESK. The CDR3 has 15 residues. Trimming took 4 bases from V and 6 from J, leaving 16 bases between them.

This chain connects TRBV5-6 to TRBJ2-1; D remains ambiguous. The V end was cut by 5 bases, the J end by 2 bases, with 11 bases between. Germline CDR1 is SGHDT and CDR2 is YYEEEE. The CDR3 has 14 residues. CDR3 coding DNA: TGTGCCAGCAGGGGCTACTTAACCTACAATGAGCAGTTCTTC. It translates to CASRGYLTYNEQFF. Variable domain in full (rest from reference TRBV5-6 and TRBJ2-1): DAGVTQSPTHLIKTRGQQVTLRCSPKSGHDTVSWYQQALGQGPQFIFQYYEEEERQRGNFPDRFSGHQFPNYSSELNVNALLLGDSALYLCASRGYLTYNEQFFGPGTRLTVL.

The chain recombines TRBV5-4 with TRBJ2-7; TRBD1 is a possible D gene (5 bases). V lost 0 bases and J lost 3, with 13 bases in between. The CDR3 covers 15 residues. From germline, CDR1 is SGHNT and CDR2 YYREEE (reference sequence). The CDR3 DNA reads as TGTGCCAGCAGCTTGGGGGGCGCCCTAGTCTACGAGCAGTACTTC. This translates into CASSLGGALVYEQYF.

The V gene is TRBV6-1, the J gene TRBJ2-7, with D unresolved. The germline V gene has CDR1 MNHNS and CDR2 SASEGT. The CDR3 contains 12 residues. The V end lost 0 bases, the J end lost 4 bases, and 4 bases lay between the germline ends. This CDR3 reads CASSEAQYEQYF. The CDR3, as DNA: TGTGCCAGCAGTGAAGCACAGTACGAGCAGTACTTC.

The chain carries TRBV10-2 and TRBJ2-7; D gene unclear. The CDR3 is 14 amino acids. Germline V CDR1 and CDR2: WSHSY, SAAADI. Trimming pared 3 bases from V and 0 bases from J, leaving 9 bases between. The CDR3 loop is CASSEPRSSYEQYF. CDR3 sequence (DNA): TGCGCCAGCAGTGAACCACGGAGCTCCTACGAGCAGTACTTC.

This chain joins TRBV10-2 and TRBJ2-7; a weak D match, TRBD1 (5 bases). With 3 bases removed from V and 5 bases from J, the gap between germline ends came to 14 bases. The CDR3 spans 14 residues. Germline loops: CDR1 WSHSY, CDR2 SAAADI. Here the CDR3 DNA reads TGCGCCAGCAGTGACCCCCCCGAAGGGGACGAGCAGTACTTC. It encodes CASSDPPEGDEQYF.

The rearrangement uses TRBV6-5 and TRBJ2-1; 10 nucleotides align to TRBD2. The CDR3 has 16 amino acids. V gave up 2 bases and J gave up 6 bases; unmatched junction bases: 7. Per the germline V gene, CDR1 is MNHEY and CDR2 is SVGAGI. CDR3 residues: CASSYQAAGGFNEQFF. The CDR3 DNA follows: TGTGCCAGCAGTTACCAGGCAGCGGGAGGGTTCAATGAGCAGTTCTTC.

This sequence joins TRBV4-1 and TRBJ1-4; 9 bases are a match to TRBD1. From germline, CDR1 is MGHRA and CDR2 YSYEKL. This CDR3 comprises 16 residues. With 0 bases clipped from V and 6 bases from J, the junction kept 5 bases outside the gene matches. The CDR3 DNA is TGCGCCAGCAGCCAAGATCGAGGACAGGGGTATGAAAAACTGTTTTTT. Translating it yields CASSQDRGQGYEKLFF.

The CDR3 loop reads CATSREQGGQPQHF. The CDR3 region has the DNA TGTGCCACCAGCAGGGAACAGGGGGGTCAGCCCCAGCATTTT. V is TRBV15 and J is TRBJ1-5; 8 bases fit TRBD1. CDR3 length: 14 residues. With V trimmed by 3 bases and J by 6 bases, 4 bases remained unmatched. CDR1 is LNHNV, CDR2 YYDKDF, per germline (reference sequence).

This clone was seen a handful of times. J is TRBJ2-7 and V is TRBV5-6, with TRBD2 as a possible D gene (5 bases). Germline values: CDR1 SGHDT, CDR2 YYEEEE. This CDR3 has 13 amino acids. Trimming took off 4 bases at V and 3 bases at J, with 11 bases between the two ends. The CDR3 nucleotides read TGTGCCAGCAGCACCCCGGGGTACTACGAGCAGTACTTC. Amino acids: CASSTPGYYEQYF.

The genes are TRBV11-1 and TRBJ2-7; D not resolved. The V end was cut by 2 bases, the J end by 0 bases, with 8 bases between. Germline V gene data show CDR1 as SGHAT and CDR2 as FQDESV (reference sequence). The CDR3 sequence is 14 residues long. DNA of the CDR3: TGTGCCAGCAGCTTAAGGCTAGACTCCTACGAGCAGTACTTC. This translates into CASSLRLDSYEQYF.

The rearrangement links TRBV9 to TRBJ2-5; D gene uncertain. Germline values: CDR1 SGDLS, CDR2 YYNGEE. The CDR3 sequence is 13 residues long. Trimming pared 0 bases from V and 5 bases from J, leaving 8 bases between. CDR3 sequence: CASSVEPGETQYF. DNA of the CDR3: TGTGCCAGCAGCGTAGAGCCAGGCGAGACCCAGTACTTC.

V is TRBV29-1 and J is TRBJ1-6; the D gene is possibly TRBD1 (5 bases). Germline V lookup: CDR1 SQVTM, CDR2 ANQGSEA. Trimming left V 6 bases short and J 0 bases short, with 15 bases between. This CDR3 is built from 16 residues. The chain's CDR3 is CSVPTRARSYNSPLHF. The CDR3 nucleotides are TGCAGCGTCCCAACCAGGGCCCGCTCCTATAATTCACCCCTCCACTTT.